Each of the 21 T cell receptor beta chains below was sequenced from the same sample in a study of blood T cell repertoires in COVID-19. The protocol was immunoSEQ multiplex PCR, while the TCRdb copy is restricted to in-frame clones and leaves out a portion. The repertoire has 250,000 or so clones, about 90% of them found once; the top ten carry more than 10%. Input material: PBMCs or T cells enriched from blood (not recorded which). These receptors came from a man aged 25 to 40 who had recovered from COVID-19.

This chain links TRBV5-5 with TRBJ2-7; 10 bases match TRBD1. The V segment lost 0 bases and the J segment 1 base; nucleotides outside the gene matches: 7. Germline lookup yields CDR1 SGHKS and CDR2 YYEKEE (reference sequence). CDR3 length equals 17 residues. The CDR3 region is CASSLVGGQGFSYEQYF. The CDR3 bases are TGTGCCAGCAGCTTGGTAGGGGGACAGGGGTTTTCCTACGAGCAGTACTTC.

As DNA, the CDR3 is TGTGCCAGCAGTCGCGGACAGATCACAGATACGCAGTATTTT. Translation: CASSRGQITDTQYF. The V and J genes are TRBV6-2 or TRBV6-3 and TRBJ2-3; D perhaps matches TRBD1 (6 bases). Germline CDR1 is MNHEY and CDR2 is SVGEGT. The V end was cut by 5 bases, the J end by 2 bases, with 11 bases between. CDR3 length equals 14 residues.

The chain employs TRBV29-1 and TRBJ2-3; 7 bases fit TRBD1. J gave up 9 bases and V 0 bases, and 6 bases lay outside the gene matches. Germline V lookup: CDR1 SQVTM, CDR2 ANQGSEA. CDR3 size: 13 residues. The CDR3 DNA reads TGCAGCGTTGAAGATCAGAGGGGGCCCACGCAGTATTTT. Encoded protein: CSVEDQRGPTQYF.

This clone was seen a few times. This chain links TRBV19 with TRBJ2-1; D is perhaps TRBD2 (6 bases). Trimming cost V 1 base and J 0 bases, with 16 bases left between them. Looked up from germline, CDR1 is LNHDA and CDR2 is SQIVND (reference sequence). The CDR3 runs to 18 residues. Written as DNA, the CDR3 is TGTGCCAGTAGTATAGGAGGCGGGATTTCCCTCTCCTACAATGAGCAGTTCTTC. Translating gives CASSIGGGISLSYNEQFF.

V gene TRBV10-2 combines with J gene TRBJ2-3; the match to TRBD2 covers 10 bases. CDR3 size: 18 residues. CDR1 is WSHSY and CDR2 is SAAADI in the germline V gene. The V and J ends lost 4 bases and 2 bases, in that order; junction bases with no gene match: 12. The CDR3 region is CASSGASGLAVYTDTQYF. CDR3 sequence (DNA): TGCGCCAGCAGTGGGGCGTCAGGACTAGCGGTCTACACAGATACGCAGTATTTT.

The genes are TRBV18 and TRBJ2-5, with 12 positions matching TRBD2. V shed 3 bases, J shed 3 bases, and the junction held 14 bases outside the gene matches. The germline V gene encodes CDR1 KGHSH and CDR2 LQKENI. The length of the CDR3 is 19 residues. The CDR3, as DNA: TGTGCCAGCTCACCTCGACTAGCGGGAGAAAAAAAACCAAAAGAGACCCAGTACTTC. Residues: CASSPRLAGEKKPKETQYF.

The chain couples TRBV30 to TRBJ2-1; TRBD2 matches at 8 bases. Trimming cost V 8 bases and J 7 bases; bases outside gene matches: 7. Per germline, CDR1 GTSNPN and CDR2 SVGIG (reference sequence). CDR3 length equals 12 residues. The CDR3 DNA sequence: TGTGCCGGTAGCGGGGTCCAGAATGAGCAGTTCTTC. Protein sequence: CAGSGVQNEQFF. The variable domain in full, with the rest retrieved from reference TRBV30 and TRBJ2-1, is SQTIHQWPATLVQPVGSPLSLECTVEGTSNPNLYWYRQAAGRGLQLLFYSVGIGQISSEVPQNLSASRPQDRQFILSSKKLLLSDSGFYLCAGSGVQNEQFFGPGTRLTVL.

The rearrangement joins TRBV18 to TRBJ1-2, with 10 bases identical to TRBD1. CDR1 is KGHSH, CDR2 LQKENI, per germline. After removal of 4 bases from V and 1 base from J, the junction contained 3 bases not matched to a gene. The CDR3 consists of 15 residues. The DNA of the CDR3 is TGTGCCAGCTCACTGACAGGGGGCGGTAACTATGGCTACACCTTC. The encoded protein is CASSLTGGGNYGYTF.

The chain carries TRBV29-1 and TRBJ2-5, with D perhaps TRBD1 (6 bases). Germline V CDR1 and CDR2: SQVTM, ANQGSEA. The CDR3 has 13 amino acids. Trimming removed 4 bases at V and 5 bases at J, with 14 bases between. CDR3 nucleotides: TGCAGCGTTGGGCAGGGGAAACGGGAGACCCAGTACTTC. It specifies CSVGQGKRETQYF.

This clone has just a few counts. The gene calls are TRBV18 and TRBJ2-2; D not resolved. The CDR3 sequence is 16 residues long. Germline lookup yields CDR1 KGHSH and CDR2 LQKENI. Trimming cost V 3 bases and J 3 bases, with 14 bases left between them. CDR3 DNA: TGTGCCAGCTCACCCCCTTCGGGTTTCGACACCGGGGAGCTGTTTTTT. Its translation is CASSPPSGFDTGELFF.

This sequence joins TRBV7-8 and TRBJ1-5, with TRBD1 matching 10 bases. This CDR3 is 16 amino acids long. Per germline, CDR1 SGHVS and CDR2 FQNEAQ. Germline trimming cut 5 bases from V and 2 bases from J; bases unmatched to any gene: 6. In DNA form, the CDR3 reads TGTGCCAGCAGCCTGACAGGGGGCTACGGCAATCAGCCCCAGCATTTT. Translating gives CASSLTGGYGNQPQHF.

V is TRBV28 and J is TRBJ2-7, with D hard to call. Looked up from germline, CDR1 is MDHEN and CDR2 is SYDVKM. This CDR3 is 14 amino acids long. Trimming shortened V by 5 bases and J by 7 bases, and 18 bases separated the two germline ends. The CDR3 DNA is TGTGCCAGCAGTCCTCACACCCCCCGTAATGAGCAGTACTTC. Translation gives CASSPHTPRNEQYF.

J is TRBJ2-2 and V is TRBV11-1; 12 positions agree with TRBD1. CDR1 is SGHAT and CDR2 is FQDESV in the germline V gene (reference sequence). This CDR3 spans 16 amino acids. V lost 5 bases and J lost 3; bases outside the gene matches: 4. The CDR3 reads CASSRGTGGHTGELFF. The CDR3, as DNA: TGTGCCAGCAGCAGAGGGACAGGGGGCCACACCGGGGAGCTGTTTTTT.

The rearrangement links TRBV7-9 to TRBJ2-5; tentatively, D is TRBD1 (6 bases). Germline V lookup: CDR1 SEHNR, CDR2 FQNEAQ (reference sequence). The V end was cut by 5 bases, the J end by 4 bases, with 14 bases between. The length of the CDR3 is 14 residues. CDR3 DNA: TGTGCCAGCAGCGCAAATAACAGGGCAGAGACCCAGTACTTC. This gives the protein CASSANNRAETQYF.

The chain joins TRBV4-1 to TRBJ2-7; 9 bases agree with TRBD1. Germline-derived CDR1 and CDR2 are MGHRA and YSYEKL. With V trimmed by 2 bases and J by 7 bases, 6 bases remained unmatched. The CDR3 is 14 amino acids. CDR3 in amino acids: CASSQRDRELEQYF. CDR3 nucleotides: TGCGCCAGCAGCCAACGGGACAGGGAGTTGGAGCAGTACTTC.

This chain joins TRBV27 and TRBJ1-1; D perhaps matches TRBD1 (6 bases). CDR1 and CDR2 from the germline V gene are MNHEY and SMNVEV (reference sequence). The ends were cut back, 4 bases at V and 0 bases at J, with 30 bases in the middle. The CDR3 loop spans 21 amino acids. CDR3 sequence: CASSSPLLTGGELLMNTEAFF. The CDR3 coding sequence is TGTGCCAGCAGTTCACCCCTACTTACGGGGGGCGAGCTATTAATGAACACTGAAGCTTTCTTT.

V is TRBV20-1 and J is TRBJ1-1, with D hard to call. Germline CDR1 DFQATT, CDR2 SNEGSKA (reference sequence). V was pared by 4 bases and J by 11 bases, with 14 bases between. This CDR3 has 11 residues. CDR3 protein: CSANFVGEAFF. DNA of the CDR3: TGCAGTGCTAACTTCGTCGGGGAGGCTTTCTTT.

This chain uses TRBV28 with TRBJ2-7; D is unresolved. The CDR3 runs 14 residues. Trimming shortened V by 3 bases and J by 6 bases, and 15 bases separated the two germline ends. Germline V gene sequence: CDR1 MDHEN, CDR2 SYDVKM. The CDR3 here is CASSFASGTSEQYF. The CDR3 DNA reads TGTGCCAGCAGTTTCGCGTCAGGAACATCCGAGCAGTACTTC.

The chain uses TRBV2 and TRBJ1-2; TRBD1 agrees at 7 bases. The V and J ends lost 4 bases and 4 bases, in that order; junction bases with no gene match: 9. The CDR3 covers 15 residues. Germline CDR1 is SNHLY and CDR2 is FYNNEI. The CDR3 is CASSGRTGGSYGYTF. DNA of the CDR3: TGTGCCAGCAGTGGCCGGACAGGCGGATCCTATGGCTACACCTTC.

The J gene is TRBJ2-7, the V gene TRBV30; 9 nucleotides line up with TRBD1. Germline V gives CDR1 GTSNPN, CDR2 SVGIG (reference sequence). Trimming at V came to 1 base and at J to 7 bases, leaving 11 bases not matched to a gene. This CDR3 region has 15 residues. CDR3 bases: TGTGCCTGGAGTGGCGCGGGACAGGGCAAGGGGGAGCAGTACTTC. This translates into CAWSGAGQGKGEQYF. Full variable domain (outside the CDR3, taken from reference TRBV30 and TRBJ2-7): SQTIHQWPATLVQPVGSPLSLECTVEGTSNPNLYWYRQAAGRGLQLLFYSVGIGQISSEVPQNLSASRPQDRQFILSSKKLLLSDSGFYLCAWSGAGQGKGEQYFGPGTRLTVT.

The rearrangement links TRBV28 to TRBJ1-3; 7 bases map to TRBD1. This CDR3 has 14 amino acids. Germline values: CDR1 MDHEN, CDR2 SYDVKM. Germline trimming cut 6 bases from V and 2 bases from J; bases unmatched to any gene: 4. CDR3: CASSEGQAGNTIYF. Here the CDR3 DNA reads TGTGCCAGCAGCGAAGGACAGGCTGGAAACACCATATATTTT.